These 24 T cell receptor beta chains originate from one sample sequenced in a study of OX40 agonist ivuxolimab in advanced cancers. TCRdb's copy holds only in-frame clones and misses some; the assay was immunoSEQ multiplex PCR. The sample has some 58,000 clones; about 83% are singletons. Material: CD4+ or CD8+ T cells sorted from blood, obtained in a trial of the OX40 agonist ivuxolimab. The source is an adult with an advanced solid tumor such as melanoma, head and neck, liver or kidney cancer.

In its sample, this clone was seen once. The chain is built from TRBV11-3 and TRBJ2-3; no definite D call. Trimming took off 5 bases at V and 5 bases at J, with 8 bases between the two ends. Germline V gene sequence: CDR1 SGHNT, CDR2 YENEEA. The CDR3 contains 12 residues. The CDR3 reads CASSVQLDTQYF. CDR3 DNA: TGTGCCAGCAGCGTACAACTAGATACGCAGTATTTT. Combining the CDR3 with reference TRBV11-3 and TRBJ2-3 gives the whole variable domain EAGVVQSPRYKIIEKKQPVAFWCNPISGHNTLYWYLQNLGQGPELLIRYENEEAVDDSQLPKDRFSAERLKGVDSTLKIQPAELGDSAVYLCASSVQLDTQYFGPGTRLTVL.

The rearrangement joins TRBV2 to TRBJ2-7; the match to TRBD2 covers 14 bases. The ends lost 6 bases at V and 5 bases at J; junction bases unmatched: 12. The CDR3 contains 17 residues. From germline, CDR1 is SNHLY and CDR2 FYNNEI. CDR3 protein: CASRGTSGSLHIDEQYF. DNA of the CDR3: TGTGCCAGCAGGGGGACTAGCGGGAGCCTCCATATAGACGAGCAGTACTTC.

The chain has TRBV2 and TRBJ2-6; no clear D gene. V shed 4 bases and J shed 0 bases, with 7 bases lying between them. CDR3 length: 15 residues. Germline V gene data show CDR1 as SNHLY and CDR2 as FYNNEI. CDR3 sequence reads: CASSAIHSGANVLTF. The DNA of the CDR3 is TGTGCCAGCAGTGCTATTCACTCTGGGGCCAACGTCCTGACTTTC.

Points on this clone: At one end, the junction sequence differs from germline, possibly due to a read error. V gene TRBV7-9 combines with J gene TRBJ2-7, with 9 nucleotides matching TRBD2. The CDR3 totals 14 residues. Germline-derived CDR1 and CDR2 are SEHNR and FQNEAQ (reference sequence). The CDR3 reads CASSLAGAYNEQYF. As DNA, the CDR3 is TGTGCCAGCAGTTTAGCGGGAGCTTACAACGAGCAGTACTTC.

The V and J genes are TRBV18 and TRBJ2-6; TRBD2 aligns across 10 bases. This CDR3 has 22 residues. The germline V gene encodes CDR1 KGHSH and CDR2 LQKENI. V lost 3 bases and J lost 0; bases outside the gene matches: 17. This chain's CDR3 is CASSPLGQSGLAATSGANVLTF. CDR3 sequence (DNA): TGTGCCAGCTCACCTTTGGGACAGTCAGGACTAGCGGCAACCTCTGGGGCCAACGTCCTGACTTTC.

J is TRBJ2-5 and V is TRBV6-5, with 10 bases lining up with TRBD2. Per the germline V gene, CDR1 is MNHEY and CDR2 is SVGAGI. J was trimmed by 4 bases and V by 6 bases; bases with no gene match: 5. The CDR3 covers 14 residues. CDR3 nucleotide sequence: TGTGCCAGCAGGGTAGCGGGAGGAGGAGAGACCCAGTACTTC. It codes for CASRVAGGGETQYF.

This chain links TRBV28 with TRBJ1-5; a weak D match, TRBD1 (5 bases). The V and J ends lost 5 bases and 2 bases respectively, with 19 bases between them. Germline loops: CDR1 MDHEN, CDR2 SYDVKM. The CDR3 consists of 17 residues. The CDR3 nucleotides are TGTGCCAGCAGTATCTCCCCCCGCAGGGTCCGCAATCAGCCCCAGCATTTT. Its translation is CASSISPRRVRNQPQHF.

In the case of this clone: The CDR3 does not end in the conserved phenylalanine or tryptophan, so this is likely a read error. No DNA is shown, since the ends of the CDR3 on it are uncertain; the CDR3 is the one TCRdb lists. V and J are TRBV14 and TRBJ2-6; the table's TRBD2 call for D was not verified on the DNA. CDR1 and CDR2 (germline): SGHDN, FVKESK. The CDR3 is made up of 12 amino acids, end residues included. CDR3: CASSQEHLADSL.

The chain carries TRBV6-6 and TRBJ2-1; 8 bases line up with TRBD2. The CDR3 has 15 amino acids. Looked up from germline, CDR1 is MNHNY and CDR2 is SVGAGI (reference sequence). Trimming took 5 bases from V and 9 from J; bases not matched to a gene: 12. As DNA, the CDR3 is TGTGCCAGCAGTCGACCCGGGACTAGTTCCGGTGAGCAGTTCTTC. As protein: CASSRPGTSSGEQFF.

The chain combines TRBV7-9 with TRBJ2-3, with D possibly matching TRBD1 (7 bases). CDR3 size: 14 residues. V lost 6 bases and J lost 6, with 16 bases in between. Germline CDR1 reads SEHNR; CDR2 reads FQNEAQ (reference sequence). The CDR3 sequence: CASRRTGAGDTQYF. In nucleotides, the CDR3 is TGTGCCAGCAGAAGAACAGGGGCGGGGGATACGCAGTATTTT.

The table lists this clone with a count of one. This chain joins TRBV7-3 and TRBJ2-2; TRBD1 agrees at 9 bases. V was clipped by 5 bases and J by 4 bases; unmatched bases: 11. The CDR3 length is 17 residues. Germline values: CDR1 SGHTA, CDR2 FQGTGA. The CDR3 DNA is TGTGCCAGCAGCCCAAATACAGGGGGCTTGACCACCGGGGAGCTGTTTTTT. Translation: CASSPNTGGLTTGELFF.

The V and J genes are TRBV7-3 and TRBJ2-3, with 9 positions matching TRBD1. CDR1 SGHTA and CDR2 FQGTGA come from the germline V gene. This CDR3 is built from 16 residues. The junction had 11 bases not matched to a gene; V was cut back by 5 bases and J by 5 bases. The CDR3 coding sequence is TGTGCCAGCAGCAAACAGGGGGCGACCCAAGGAGATACGCAGTATTTT. Translating gives CASSKQGATQGDTQYF.

This chain links TRBV7-2 with TRBJ2-7; unclear D gene. Germline CDR1 is SGHTA and CDR2 is FQGNSA. This CDR3 is built from 15 residues. V was pared by 5 bases and J by 2 bases, with 16 bases between. This CDR3 is CASSVDQAWPYEQYF. DNA for the CDR3: TGTGCCAGCAGCGTGGACCAGGCGTGGCCCTACGAGCAGTACTTC.

The V gene is TRBV7-8, the J gene TRBJ2-5, with 10 bases matching TRBD2. Per the germline V gene, CDR1 is SGHVS and CDR2 is FQNEAQ. Unmatched junction bases numbered 6, after V lost 3 bases and J lost 5 bases. The CDR3 loop spans 15 amino acids. CDR3 sequence (DNA): TGTGCCAGCAGCTTGCAACTAGCGGGAAGCGAGACCCAGTACTTC. Amino acid sequence: CASSLQLAGSETQYF.

The chain combines TRBV4-1 with TRBJ2-3; 9 nucleotides line up with TRBD1. The CDR3 extends over 14 amino acids. Per germline, CDR1 MGHRA and CDR2 YSYEKL. Trimming took 3 bases from V and 5 from J; bases not matched to a gene: 3. The CDR3 nucleotides are TGCGCCAGCAGCCAGACAGGGGGGGTAGATACGCAGTATTTT. This translates into CASSQTGGVDTQYF.

The CDR3 bases are TGTGCCAGCTCACCTGGGCAGTCCTACGAGCAGTACTTC. It codes for CASSPGQSYEQYF. The rearrangement joins TRBV18 to TRBJ2-7; D remains unclear. Germline V lookup: CDR1 KGHSH, CDR2 LQKENI. The V gene lost 3 bases and the J gene lost 1 base, with 7 bases spanning the gap. CDR3 size: 13 residues. Based on the CDR3 plus reference TRBV18 and TRBJ2-7, the full variable domain is NAGVMQNPRHLVRRRGQEARLRCSPMKGHSHVYWYRQLPEEGLKFMVYLQKENIIDESGMPKERFSAEFPKEGPSILRIQQVVRGDSAAYFCASSPGQSYEQYFGPGTRLTVT.

The chain combines TRBV7-6 with TRBJ2-1; TRBD2 matches at 9 bases. The CDR3 covers 16 residues. Trimming cost V 1 base and J 5 bases; bases outside gene matches: 6. CDR1 is SGHVS and CDR2 is FNYEAQ in the germline V gene. CDR3 amino acids: CASSLVPSGIDNEQFF. In DNA, the CDR3 is TGTGCCAGCAGCTTAGTGCCTAGCGGGATAGACAATGAGCAGTTCTTC.

In its sample, this clone was seen a few times. This rearrangement joins TRBV11-3 to TRBJ2-3; D may be TRBD1 (6 bases). Germline lookup yields CDR1 SGHNT and CDR2 YENEEA. The V end was cut by 8 bases, the J end by 8 bases, with 11 bases between. This CDR3 has 11 residues. CDR3 sequence: CASGTGFTQYF. The CDR3 DNA follows: TGTGCCAGCGGAACAGGGTTTACGCAGTATTTT.

This clone was seen once. The chain employs TRBV5-1 and TRBJ2-3, with 7 bases matching TRBD2. Germline CDR1 reads SGHRS; CDR2 reads YFSETQ. The junction had 16 bases not matched to a gene; V was cut back by 3 bases and J by 3 bases. This CDR3 region has 18 residues. The CDR3 bases are TGCGCCAGCAGCTCGCCGCCTGGAGGGAGGGCCGGTACAGATACGCAGTATTTT. It encodes CASSSPPGGRAGTDTQYF.

The rearrangement joins TRBV7-3 to TRBJ2-3; 7 bases fit TRBD1. Germline V gene data show CDR1 as SGHTA and CDR2 as FQGTGA. V lost 5 bases to trimming and J lost 4 bases; unmatched junction nucleotides: 6. This CDR3 spans 14 amino acids. The CDR3 protein is CASSIVGGPDTQYF. The CDR3, as DNA: TGTGCCAGCAGCATCGTAGGGGGCCCAGATACGCAGTATTTT.

Here the CDR3 DNA reads TGTGCCTGGGGTGATGGGGCCAAAAACATTCAGTACTTC. Encoded protein: CAWGDGAKNIQYF. V and J are TRBV30 and TRBJ2-4; D call uncertain. Germline V gives CDR1 GTSNPN, CDR2 SVGIG (reference sequence). The CDR3 extends over 13 amino acids. Trimming pared 5 bases from V and 1 base from J, leaving 9 bases between.

This chain links TRBV2 with TRBJ2-3; 11 bases fit TRBD2. The V and J ends lost 5 bases and 7 bases, in that order; junction bases with no gene match: 8. This CDR3 contains 15 residues. Per the germline V gene, CDR1 is SNHLY and CDR2 is FYNNEI. CDR3 residues: CASSQTSGNVNTQYF. The CDR3 nucleotides are TGTGCCAGCAGTCAGACTAGCGGGAATGTCAATACGCAGTATTTT.

The chain couples TRBV11-2 to TRBJ1-1; TRBD1 agrees at 7 bases. This CDR3 is built from 14 residues. The trim removed 0 bases at V and 4 bases at J, leaving 2 bases unmatched. Germline assignment: CDR1 SGHAT and CDR2 FQNNGV. The CDR3 DNA follows: TGTGCCAGCAGCTTAGAAGGGGGCGGCACTGAAGCTTTCTTT. The encoded protein is CASSLEGGGTEAFF.

This clone was recorded once. The J gene is TRBJ2-5, the V gene TRBV28, with 10 positions matching TRBD1. The CDR3 is 17 amino acids. Germline V lookup: CDR1 MDHEN, CDR2 SYDVKM. After removal of 5 bases from V and 5 bases from J, the junction contained 14 bases not matched to a gene. CDR3 DNA: TGTGCCAGCAGTCAACCGGGACAGGGGTCGCTGCGGGAGACCCAGTACTTC. The encoded protein is CASSQPGQGSLRETQYF.